This T cell receptor beta chain comes out of a study of T cell responses to AZD1222 COVID-19 vaccine. The method was immunoSEQ multiplex PCR; TCRdb's version includes in-frame clones alone and lacks a portion of them. The sample yields some 120,000 clones, 90% seen once. V shed 4 bases and J 6 bases; nucleotides not matched to a gene: 9. The CDR3 totals 17 residues. The germline gives CDR1 SGHVS, CDR2 FNYEAQ. The receptor's source is an adult in good health. The chain couples TRBV7-6 to TRBJ2-1; 13 bases line up with TRBD2. This specimen was peripheral blood, taken on day 0 of MenACWY control vaccination. The CDR3 coding sequence is TGTGCCAGCAGCTCCACACGGACTAGCGGGAGAGTCAATGAGCAGTTCTTC. Translated: CASSSTRTSGRVNEQFF.